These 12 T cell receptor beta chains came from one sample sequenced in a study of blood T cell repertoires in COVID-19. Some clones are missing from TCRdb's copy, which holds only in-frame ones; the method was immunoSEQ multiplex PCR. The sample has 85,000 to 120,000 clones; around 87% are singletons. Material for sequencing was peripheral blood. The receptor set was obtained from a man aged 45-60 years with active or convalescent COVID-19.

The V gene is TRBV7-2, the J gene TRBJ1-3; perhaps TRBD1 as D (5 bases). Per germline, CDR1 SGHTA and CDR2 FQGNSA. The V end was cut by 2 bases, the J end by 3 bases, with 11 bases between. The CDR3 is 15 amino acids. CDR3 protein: CASSLQGLSGNTIYF. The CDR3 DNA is TGTGCCAGCAGCTTACAGGGTCTAAGTGGAAACACCATATATTTT.

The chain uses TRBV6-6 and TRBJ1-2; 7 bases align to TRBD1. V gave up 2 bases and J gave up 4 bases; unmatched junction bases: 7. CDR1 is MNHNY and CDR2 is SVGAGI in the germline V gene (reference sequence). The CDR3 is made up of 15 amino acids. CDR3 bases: TGTGCCAGCAGTTACAACACGGAGGGGGCCTATGGCTACACCTTC. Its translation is CASSYNTEGAYGYTF.

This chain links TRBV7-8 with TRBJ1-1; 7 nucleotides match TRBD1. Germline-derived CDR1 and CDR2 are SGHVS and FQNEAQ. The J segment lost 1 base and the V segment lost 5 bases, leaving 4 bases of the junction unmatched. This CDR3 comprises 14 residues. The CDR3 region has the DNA TGTGCCAGCAGCCCCGGACAGGCGAACACTGAAGCTTTCTTT. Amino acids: CASSPGQANTEAFF.

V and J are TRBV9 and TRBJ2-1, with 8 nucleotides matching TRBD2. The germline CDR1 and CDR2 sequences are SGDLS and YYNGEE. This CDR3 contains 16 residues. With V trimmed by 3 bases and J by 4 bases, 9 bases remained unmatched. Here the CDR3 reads CASSETAGTRYNEQFF. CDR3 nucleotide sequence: TGTGCCAGCAGCGAAACAGCCGGGACTAGGTACAATGAGCAGTTCTTC. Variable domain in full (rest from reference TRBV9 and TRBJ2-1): DSGVTQTPKHLITATGQRVTLRCSPRSGDLSVYWYQQSLDQGLQFLIQYYNGEERAKGNILERFSAQQFPDLHSELNLSSLELGDSALYFCASSETAGTRYNEQFFGPGTRLTVL.

This CDR3 is CASSLILENYGYTF. The CDR3 bases are TGTGCCAGCAGTTTAATTTTGGAGAACTATGGCTACACCTTC. The rearrangement uses TRBV28 and TRBJ1-2; the D is unclear. The CDR3 consists of 14 residues. Germline values: CDR1 MDHEN, CDR2 SYDVKM. The V end lost 2 bases, the J end lost 2 bases, and 9 bases lay between the germline ends.

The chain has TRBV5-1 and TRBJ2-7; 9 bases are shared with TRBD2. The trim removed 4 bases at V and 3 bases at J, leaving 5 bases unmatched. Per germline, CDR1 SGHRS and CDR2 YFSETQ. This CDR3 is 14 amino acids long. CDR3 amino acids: CASSTGLADYEQYF. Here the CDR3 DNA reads TGCGCCAGCAGCACGGGACTAGCCGACTACGAGCAGTACTTC.

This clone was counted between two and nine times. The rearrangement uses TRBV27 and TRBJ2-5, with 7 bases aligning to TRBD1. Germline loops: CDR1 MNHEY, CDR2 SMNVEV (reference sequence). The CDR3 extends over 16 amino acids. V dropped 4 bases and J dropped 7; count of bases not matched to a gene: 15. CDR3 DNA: TGTGCCAGCAGTTCCAAGACCTTGACAGGGTACGGGACCCAGTACTTC. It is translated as CASSSKTLTGYGTQYF.

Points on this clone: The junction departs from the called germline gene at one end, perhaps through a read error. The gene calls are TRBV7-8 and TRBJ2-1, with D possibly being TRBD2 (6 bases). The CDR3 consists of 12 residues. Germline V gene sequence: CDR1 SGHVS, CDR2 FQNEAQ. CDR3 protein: CASSLAGLGEVF. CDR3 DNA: TGTGCCAGCAGCTTAGCGGGCCTCGGGGAGGTCTTC.

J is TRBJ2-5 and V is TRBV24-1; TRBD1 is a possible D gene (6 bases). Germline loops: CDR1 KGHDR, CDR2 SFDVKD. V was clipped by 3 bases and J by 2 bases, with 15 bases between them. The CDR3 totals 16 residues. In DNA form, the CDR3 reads TGTGCCACCAGTGATACGACAGGCTCCCTTCAAGAGACCCAGTACTTC. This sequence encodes CATSDTTGSLQETQYF.

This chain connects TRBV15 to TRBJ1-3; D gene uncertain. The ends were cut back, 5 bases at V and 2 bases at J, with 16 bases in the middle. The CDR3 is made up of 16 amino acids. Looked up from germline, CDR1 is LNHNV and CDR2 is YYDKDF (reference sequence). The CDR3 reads CATSPNAVRAGNTIYF. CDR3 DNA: TGTGCCACCAGCCCGAACGCCGTTCGGGCTGGAAACACCATATATTTT.

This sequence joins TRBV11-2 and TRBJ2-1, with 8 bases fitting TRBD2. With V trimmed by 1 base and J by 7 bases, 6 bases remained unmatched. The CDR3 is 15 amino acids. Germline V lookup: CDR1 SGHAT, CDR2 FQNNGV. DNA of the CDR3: TGTGCCAGCAGCTTAGCGGGGGGGTCCGGGAATGAGCAGTTCTTC. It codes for CASSLAGGSGNEQFF.

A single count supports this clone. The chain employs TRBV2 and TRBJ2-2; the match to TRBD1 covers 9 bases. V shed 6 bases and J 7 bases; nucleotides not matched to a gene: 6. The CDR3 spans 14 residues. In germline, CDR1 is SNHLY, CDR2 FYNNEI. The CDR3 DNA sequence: TGTGCCAGCAGCCCTCAGACAGGGGGCGGGGAGCTGTTTTTT. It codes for CASSPQTGGGELFF.